Presented here are 6 T cell receptor beta chains from one specimen sequenced in a study of cytomegalovirus exposure and HLA in healthy donors. Repertoires were generated with immunoSEQ multiplex PCR, while TCRdb's copy carries only in-frame clones and drops some. Of some 71,000 clones listed, 85% to 95% are singletons. Material for sequencing was PBMCs. The receptor set was obtained from a woman in her late teens or twenties in good health and CMV-seronegative.

This chain connects TRBV7-3 to TRBJ2-3; the match to TRBD1 covers 8 bases. V lost 4 bases, J lost 3 bases, and 3 bases stayed unmatched. The germline CDR1 and CDR2 sequences are SGHTA and FQGTGA. The CDR3 extends over 14 amino acids. The CDR3 DNA reads as TGTGCCAGCAGCTCAGGGGGCGGAACAGATACGCAGTATTTT. Translating gives CASSSGGGTDTQYF.

This chain joins TRBV6-5 and TRBJ1-2; unclear D gene. The CDR3 extends over 13 amino acids. V was pared by 2 bases and J by 8 bases, with 12 bases between. The germline gives CDR1 MNHEY, CDR2 SVGAGI. CDR3 amino acids: CASSYLGIHGYTF. In DNA form, the CDR3 reads TGTGCCAGCAGTTACCTCGGGATTCACGGCTACACCTTC.

The genes are TRBV6-6 and TRBJ2-7; TRBD1 might be the D (6 bases). This CDR3 is built from 13 residues. V was cut by 2 bases and J by 7 bases, with 12 bases left in between. CDR1 is MNHNY and CDR2 is SVGAGI in the germline V gene (reference sequence). The CDR3 loop reads CASSYLQGEEQYF. In nucleotides, the CDR3 is TGTGCCAGCAGTTACCTACAGGGTGAAGAGCAGTACTTC.

CDR3 DNA: TGTGCCAGCTACGACAGGATGAACACTGAAGCTTTCTTT. This encodes CASYDRMNTEAFF. The chain uses TRBV4-2 and TRBJ1-1, with D possibly TRBD1 on 6 matching bases. Germline V gives CDR1 LGHNA, CDR2 YNFKEQ. The CDR3 totals 13 residues. V lost 8 bases and J lost 0, with 10 bases in between.

The CDR3 sequence is CASSLSLRDEQFF. The DNA for the CDR3 is TGTGCCAGCAGTCTGTCTCTACGGGATGAGCAGTTCTTC. The chain carries TRBV27 and TRBJ2-1; D not certain. The V gene's germline CDR1 is MNHEY and CDR2 SMNVEV (reference sequence). This CDR3 is built from 13 residues. V was trimmed by 5 bases and J by 8 bases, leaving 13 bases between them.

The V gene is TRBV7-9, the J gene TRBJ2-7; unclear D gene. The CDR3 is made up of 12 amino acids. Trimming left V 4 bases short and J 7 bases short, with 11 bases between. Germline-derived CDR1 and CDR2 are SEHNR and FQNEAQ (reference sequence). Here the CDR3 reads CASSSLAEEQYF. The CDR3 DNA reads TGTGCCAGCAGCTCTTTGGCGGAAGAGCAGTACTTC.